The rows below give T cell receptor beta chains drawn from one sample of a study of shared clonotypes between healthy human individuals. Profiling relied on immunoSEQ multiplex PCR, and the TCRdb table lists in-frame clones only, not all of them. This table has 2 million to 2.5 million clones, almost 96% appearing once. Sequenced input: naive CD4+ T cells sorted from blood. These receptors were obtained from a young man in good health. CDR3s include the opening cysteine and the closing phenylalanine or tryptophan. Each record gives: V gene, J gene, clone size, D gene, CDR3 length, CDR3 protein, CDR3 DNA. The D gene is left open where the match is weak. Size is omitted from some rows. Given values are once, few, many or a class for expanded clones.

TRBV6-1	TRBJ1-2	NA	NA	14	CASKHLDNFYGYTF	TGTGCCAGCAAGCACCTGGACAACTTCTATGGCTACACCTTC
TRBV6-1	TRBJ2-7	NA	NA	15	CATTILGRGGNEQYF	TGTGCCACCACCATTTTGGGCAGGGGGGGCAACGAGCAGTACTTC
TRBV29-1	TRBJ1-1	NA	NA	13	CSAAGGPNTEAFF	TGCAGCGCCGCGGGGGGCCCGAACACTGAAGCTTTCTTT
TRBV6-1	TRBJ2-5	NA	NA	12	CASSEQGETQYF	TGTGCCAGCAGTGAGCAGGGGGAGACCCAGTACTTC
TRBV5-4	TRBJ1-1	NA	NA	14	CASSWRVGDTEAFF	TGTGCCAGCAGCTGGAGGGTAGGGGACACTGAAGCTTTCTTT
TRBV4-1	TRBJ2-7	NA	NA	13	CASSQRDTYEQYF	TGCGCCAGCAGCCAACGGGACACATACGAGCAGTACTTC
TRBV5-6	TRBJ1-4	few	NA	14	CASSLGSKNEKLFF	TGTGCCAGCAGCTTAGGTTCCAAAAATGAAAAACTGTTTTTT
TRBV6-6	TRBJ1-1	NA	NA	13	CASRPAGLTEAFF	TGTGCCAGCAGACCGGCCGGGCTGACTGAAGCTTTCTTT
TRBV2	TRBJ1-1	NA	TRBD1	13	CASKGQGGSEAFF	TGTGCCAGCAAGGGACAGGGAGGATCTGAAGCTTTCTTT
TRBV4-3	TRBJ2-2	NA	NA	18	CASSQDDRSPGFAGELFF	TGCGCCAGCAGCCAAGACGATCGGTCTCCGGGCTTCGCCGGGGAGCTGTTTTTT
TRBV5-1	TRBJ2-6	NA	NA	16	CASSSFYTSGANVLTF	TGCGCCAGCAGCTCCTTTTATACCTCTGGGGCCAACGTCCTGACTTTC
TRBV19	TRBJ1-5	NA	NA	14	CASSIAPGEQPQHF	TGTGCCAGTAGTATAGCCCCAGGGGAACAGCCCCAGCATTTT
TRBV2	TRBJ2-3	NA	NA	13	CASLPIHTDTQYF	TGTGCCAGCCTGCCCATACACACAGATACGCAGTATTTT
TRBV6-5	TRBJ1-5	few	NA	13	CASSTRQNQPQHF	TGTGCCAGCAGTACAAGACAGAATCAGCCCCAGCATTTT
TRBV6-4	TRBJ1-1	NA	NA	10	CASSGDEAFF	TGTGCCAGCAGTGGGGATGAAGCTTTCTTT
TRBV5-1	TRBJ1-1	NA	TRBD1	17	CASSFDRGGFANTEAFF	TGCGCCAGCAGTTTTGACAGGGGCGGTTTCGCGAACACTGAAGCTTTCTTT
TRBV7-2	TRBJ2-7	NA	NA	16	CASSLVVGGTFYEQYF	TGTGCCAGCAGCTTAGTGGTCGGAGGGACTTTCTACGAGCAGTACTTC
TRBV20-1	TRBJ1-1	NA	NA	11	CSATDRTEAFF	TGCAGTGCCACCGACAGGACTGAAGCTTTCTTT
TRBV10-3	TRBJ1-6	NA	TRBD1	13	CAGGQGSNSPLHF	TGTGCCGGCGGACAGGGCAGTAATTCACCCCTCCACTTT
TRBV9	TRBJ1-3	NA	NA	14	CASSVAEGGNTIYF	TGTGCCAGCAGCGTAGCAGAAGGTGGGAACACCATATATTTT
TRBV4-3	TRBJ2-7	once	TRBD1	14	CASSPGQGGNEQYF	TGCGCCAGCAGCCCGGGACAGGGAGGGAACGAGCAGTACTTC
TRBV15	TRBJ2-1	NA	NA	16	CATSNPGSPSYNEQFF	TGTGCCACCAGCAACCCGGGCTCCCCGTCCTACAATGAGCAGTTCTTC
TRBV5-6	TRBJ2-3	NA	TRBD2	15	CASSLGAGGQITQYF	TGTGCCAGCAGCTTGGGGGCGGGAGGACAAATTACGCAGTATTTT